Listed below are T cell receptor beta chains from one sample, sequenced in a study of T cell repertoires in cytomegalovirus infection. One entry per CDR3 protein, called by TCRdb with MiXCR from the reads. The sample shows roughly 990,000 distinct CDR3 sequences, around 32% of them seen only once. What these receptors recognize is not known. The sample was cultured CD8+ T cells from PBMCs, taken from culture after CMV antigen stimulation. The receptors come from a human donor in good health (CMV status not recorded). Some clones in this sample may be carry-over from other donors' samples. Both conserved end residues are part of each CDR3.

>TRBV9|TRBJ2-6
CASSAFRTVSSGANVLTF
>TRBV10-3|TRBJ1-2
CAISEPGDGYTF
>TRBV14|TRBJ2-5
CASSQDPWETQYF
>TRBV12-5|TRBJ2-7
CASGLVTGTDSYEQYF
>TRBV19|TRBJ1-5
CASSSKGVSNQPQHF
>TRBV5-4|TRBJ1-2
CASTGPVSYGYTF
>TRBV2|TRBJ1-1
CASVGAEAFF
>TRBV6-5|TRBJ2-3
CASSYAGGALGVTDTQYF
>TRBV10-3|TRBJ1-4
CAIKPGHTNEKLFF
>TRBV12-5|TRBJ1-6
CASGTEEGAYNSPLHF
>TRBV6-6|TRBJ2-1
CASRPSGHEQFF
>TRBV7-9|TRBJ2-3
CASSLRGQRTDTQYF
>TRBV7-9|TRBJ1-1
CASSLIPGAVSTEAFF
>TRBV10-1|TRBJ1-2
CANPGTGYGYTF
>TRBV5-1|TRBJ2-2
CASKAGAANTGELFF
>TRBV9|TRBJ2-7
CASSVEGRGFHEQYF
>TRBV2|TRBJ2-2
CATSDREVVRELFF
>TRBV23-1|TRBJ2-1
CASSSSTSSGGEDNEQFF
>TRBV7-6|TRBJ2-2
CASSLGRGWNTGELFF
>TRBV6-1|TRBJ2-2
CASSEWNTGELFF
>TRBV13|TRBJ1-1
CASSAQLEAFF
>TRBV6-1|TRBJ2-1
CASSEVGGVISYNEQFF
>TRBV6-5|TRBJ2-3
CASSYSILAGDMQYF
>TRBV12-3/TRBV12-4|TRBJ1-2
CASSFTADGPYGYTF
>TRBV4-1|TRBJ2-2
CASSLRGGLTGTGELFF
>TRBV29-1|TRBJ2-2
CSVPGTGFTGELFF
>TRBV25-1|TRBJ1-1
CASQQGKNTEAFF
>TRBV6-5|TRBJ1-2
CASRLIRGSYGYTF
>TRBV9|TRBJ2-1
CASSPREGPYNEQFF